This is a list of T cell receptor beta chains from one sample in a study of STAT5B mutations in CD4+ large granular lymphocyte leukemia. The protocol was immunoSEQ multiplex PCR, while the TCRdb copy is restricted to in-frame clones and leaves out a portion. This sample yields about 38,000 clones, of which more than 60% are seen a single time; less than 0.7% belongs to the top ten. Material for sequencing was CD4+ T cells from blood buffy coats. These receptors were collected from a human donor in good health. The CDR3 runs from the conserved cysteine through the conserved F or W. The D gene is left open where the match is weak. Only part of the rows carry a size: once, few, many, or a class if the clone is expanded.

clone_size,j_call,v_call,d_call,cdr3_aa,cdr3_nt
NA,TRBJ1-1,TRBV23-1,TRBD1,CASSLLGDRDDTEAFF,TGCGCCAGCAGTCTATTGGGAGACAGGGATGACACTGAAGCTTTCTTT
NA,TRBJ1-2,TRBV19,TRBD1,CASSPRQGGYTF,TGTGCCAGTAGTCCCAGACAGGGTGGCTACACCTTC
NA,TRBJ2-5,TRBV21-1,NA,CASSKIGAGTDQETQYF,TGTGCCAGCAGCAAAATCGGGGCAGGTACAGACCAAGAGACCCAGTACTTC
NA,TRBJ2-7,TRBV10-1,TRBD1,CASLWTGSRYEQYF,TGCGCCAGCCTATGGACAGGGTCTCGCTACGAGCAGTACTTC
few,TRBJ2-3,TRBV7-2,NA,CASSFQQGSDTQYF,TGTGCCAGCAGCTTCCAACAGGGTTCAGATACGCAGTATTTT
NA,TRBJ1-4,TRBV4-1,TRBD1,CATGQGFNEKLFF,TGCGCCACAGGACAGGGATTTAATGAAAAACTGTTTTTT
NA,TRBJ2-5,TRBV27,NA,CASSTLGRETQYF,TGTGCCAGCAGCACCCTGGGCAGAGAGACCCAGTACTTC
NA,TRBJ2-5,TRBV7-2,TRBD2,CASSSGVASGQETQYF,TGTGCCAGCAGCTCCGGCGTGGCTAGCGGACAAGAGACCCAGTACTTC
NA,TRBJ1-1,TRBV5-8,TRBD1,CASPTGTGGLNTEAFF,TGTGCCAGTCCGACCGGGACAGGGGGCTTAAATACTGAAGCTTTCTTT
NA,TRBJ2-7,TRBV7-2,NA,CASSPRQPGHGEQYF,TGTGCCAGCAGCCCAAGACAGCCCGGACACGGCGAGCAGTACTTC
NA,TRBJ1-1,TRBV11-2,NA,CASSLGRWNTEAFF,TGTGCCAGCAGCTTAGGACGGTGGAACACTGAAGCTTTCTTT
NA,TRBJ2-5,TRBV2,NA,CASRREPEETQYF,TGTGCCAGCAGACGGGAGCCCGAAGAGACCCAGTACTTC
NA,TRBJ1-1,TRBV6-4,NA,CASSSQGGNTEAFF,TGTGCCAGCAGTAGTCAGGGAGGGAACACTGAAGCTTTCTTT
NA,TRBJ2-3,TRBV7-9,NA,CASSLALGGRRTDTQYF,TGTGCCAGCAGCTTAGCGCTGGGGGGGCGCCGCACAGATACGCAGTATTTT
NA,TRBJ2-3,TRBV7-6,NA,CASSLGADTQYF,TGTGCCAGCAGCTTAGGAGCAGATACGCAGTATTTT
NA,TRBJ2-3,TRBV4-1,TRBD2,CASSQDLTSGTSTDTQYF,TGCGCCAGCAGCCAAGATCTCACTAGCGGGACTAGCACAGATACGCAGTATTTT
NA,TRBJ2-2,TRBV29-1,NA,CSVGRGAANTGELFF,TGCAGCGTTGGACGAGGGGCCGCGAACACCGGGGAGCTGTTTTTT
NA,TRBJ2-7,TRBV7-9,NA,CASSLSSGISYEQYF,TGTGCCAGCAGCTTATCAAGCGGAATCTCCTACGAGCAGTACTTC
NA,TRBJ1-1,TRBV5-1,NA,CASSPGTGPNTEAFF,TGCGCCAGCAGCCCAGGTACAGGGCCGAACACTGAAGCTTTCTTT
NA,TRBJ2-5,TRBV2,TRBD1,CASSEATGSIYF,TGTGCCAGCAGTGAAGCGACAGGGTCGATCTACTTC
NA,TRBJ2-7,TRBV2,TRBD2,CASSGLAGARYEQYF,TGTGCCAGCAGTGGACTAGCGGGGGCCCGCTACGAGCAGTACTTC
NA,TRBJ2-2,TRBV19,NA,CASSIWTVGELFF,TGTGCCAGTAGTATATGGACAGTCGGGGAGCTGTTTTTT
NA,TRBJ2-7,TRBV10-3,NA,CAISVGREAYEQYF,TGTGCCATCAGTGTGGGCAGGGAGGCCTACGAGCAGTACTTC
few,TRBJ2-2,TRBV6-5,NA,CASSSSSSSNTGELFF,TGTGCCAGCAGTTCATCATCCTCCTCGAACACCGGGGAGCTGTTTTTT
NA,TRBJ2-7,TRBV6-5,TRBD2,CASSYSTSGASYEQYF,TGTGCCAGCAGTTACTCGACTAGCGGTGCGTCCTACGAGCAGTACTTC
once,TRBJ2-3,TRBV5-6,TRBD2,CASSLIAGGTDTQYF,TGTGCCAGCAGCCTTATAGCGGGGGGCACAGATACGCAGTATTTT
NA,TRBJ1-2,TRBV7-2,NA,CASSSGRTNIYYGYTF,TGTGCCAGCAGCTCGGGGAGGACAAATATCTACTATGGCTACACCTTC
NA,TRBJ2-1,TRBV9,NA,CASSERGQGPNEQFF,TGTGCCAGCAGCGAGCGTGGGCAGGGCCCAAATGAGCAGTTCTTC
NA,TRBJ1-5,TRBV29-1,NA,CSVEGAGDQPQHF,TGCAGCGTTGAAGGGGCCGGGGATCAGCCCCAGCATTTT
NA,TRBJ2-5,TRBV7-9,TRBD2,CASSLASGGQETQYF,TGTGCCAGCAGCTTAGCTAGCGGGGGGCAAGAGACCCAGTACTTC
NA,TRBJ2-7,TRBV6-5,NA,CASSYSRIALEQYF,TGTGCCAGCAGTTACTCCCGGATCGCCCTCGAGCAGTACTTC
NA,TRBJ2-3,TRBV5-4,NA,CASSWGGQGGDTQYF,TGTGCCAGCAGCTGGGGGGGCCAAGGGGGAGATACGCAGTATTTT
NA,TRBJ2-7,TRBV5-1,NA,CASSLGWDIYEQYF,TGCGCCAGCAGCTTAGGTTGGGACATATACGAGCAGTACTTC
NA,TRBJ2-3,TRBV27,NA,CASSSSSHTQYF,TGTGCCAGCAGTTCCTCTTCCCATACGCAGTATTTT
NA,TRBJ2-2,TRBV25-1,NA,CASSVAEGSANTGELFF,TGTGCCAGCAGTGTGGCGGAGGGGTCCGCGAACACCGGGGAGCTGTTTTTT
NA,TRBJ2-3,TRBV7-3,NA,CASSPKIGTSPDTQYF,TGTGCCAGCAGCCCCAAAATAGGGACCAGCCCAGATACGCAGTATTTT
NA,TRBJ2-6,TRBV11-2,TRBD1,CASSFWAGGYSGANVLTF,TGTGCCAGCAGCTTTTGGGCAGGGGGATACTCTGGGGCCAACGTCCTGACTTTC
NA,TRBJ2-7,TRBV5-5,NA,CASSTLRTAKTYEQYF,TGTGCCAGCAGCACACTCCGGACAGCGAAGACCTACGAGCAGTACTTC
once,TRBJ2-5,TRBV5-1,TRBD1,CASLTGTGGETQYF,TGCGCCAGCTTGACCGGGACAGGAGGGGAGACCCAGTACTTC